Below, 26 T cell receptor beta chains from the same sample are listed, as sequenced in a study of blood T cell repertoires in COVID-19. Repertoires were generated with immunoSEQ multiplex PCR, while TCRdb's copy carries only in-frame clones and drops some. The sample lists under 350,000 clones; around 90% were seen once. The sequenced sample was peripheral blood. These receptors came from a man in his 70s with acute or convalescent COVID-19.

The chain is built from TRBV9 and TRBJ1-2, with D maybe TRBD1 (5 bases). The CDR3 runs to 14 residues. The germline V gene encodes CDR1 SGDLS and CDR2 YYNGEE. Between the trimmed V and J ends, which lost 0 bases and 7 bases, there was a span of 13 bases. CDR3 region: CASSVGQSMSGYTF. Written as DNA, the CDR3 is TGTGCCAGCAGCGTAGGACAGTCTATGAGTGGCTACACCTTC. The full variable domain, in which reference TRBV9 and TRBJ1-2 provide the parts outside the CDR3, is DSGVTQTPKHLITATGQRVTLRCSPRSGDLSVYWYQQSLDQGLQFLIQYYNGEERAKGNILERFSAQQFPDLHSELNLSSLELGDSALYFCASSVGQSMSGYTFGSGTRLTVV.

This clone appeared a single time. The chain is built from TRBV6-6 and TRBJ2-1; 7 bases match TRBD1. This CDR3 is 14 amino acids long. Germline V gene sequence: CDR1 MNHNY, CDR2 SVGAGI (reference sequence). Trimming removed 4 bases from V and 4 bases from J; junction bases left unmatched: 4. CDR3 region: CASSSDRKYNEQFF. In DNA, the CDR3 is TGTGCCAGCAGTTCGGACAGGAAATACAATGAGCAGTTCTTC.

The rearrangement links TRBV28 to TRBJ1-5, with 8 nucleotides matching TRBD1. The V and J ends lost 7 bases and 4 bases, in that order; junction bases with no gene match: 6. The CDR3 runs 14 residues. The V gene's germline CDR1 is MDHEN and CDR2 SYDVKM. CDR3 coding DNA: TGTGCCAGCACACAGGGGGTTAGGAATCAGCCCCAGCATTTT. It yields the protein CASTQGVRNQPQHF.

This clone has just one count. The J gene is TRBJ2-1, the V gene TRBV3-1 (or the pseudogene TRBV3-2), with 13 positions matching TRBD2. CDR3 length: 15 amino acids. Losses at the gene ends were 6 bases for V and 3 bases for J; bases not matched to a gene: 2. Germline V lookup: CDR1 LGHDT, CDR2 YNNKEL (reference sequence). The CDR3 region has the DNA TGTGCCAGCAGTCGGACTAGCGGGGGCTACAATGAGCAGTTCTTC. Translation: CASSRTSGGYNEQFF.

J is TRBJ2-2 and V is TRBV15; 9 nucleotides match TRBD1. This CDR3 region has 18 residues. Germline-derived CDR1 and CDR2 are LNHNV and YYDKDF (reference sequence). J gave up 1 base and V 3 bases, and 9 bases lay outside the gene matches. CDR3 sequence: CATSRNTGGSWNTGELFF. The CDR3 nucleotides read TGTGCCACCAGCAGGAACACAGGGGGCTCCTGGAACACCGGGGAGCTGTTTTTT.

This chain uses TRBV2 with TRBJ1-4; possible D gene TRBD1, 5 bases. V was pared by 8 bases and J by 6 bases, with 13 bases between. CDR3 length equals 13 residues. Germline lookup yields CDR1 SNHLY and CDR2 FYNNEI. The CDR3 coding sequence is TGTGCCAGCCACGGGGGTATGGATGAAAAACTGTTTTTT. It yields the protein CASHGGMDEKLFF.

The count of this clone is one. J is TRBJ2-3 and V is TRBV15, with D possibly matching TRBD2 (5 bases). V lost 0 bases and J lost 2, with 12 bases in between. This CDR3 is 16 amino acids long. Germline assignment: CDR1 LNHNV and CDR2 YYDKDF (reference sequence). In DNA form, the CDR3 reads TGTGCCACCAGCAGAGATGATAGGAGGATCACAGATACGCAGTATTTT. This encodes CATSRDDRRITDTQYF.

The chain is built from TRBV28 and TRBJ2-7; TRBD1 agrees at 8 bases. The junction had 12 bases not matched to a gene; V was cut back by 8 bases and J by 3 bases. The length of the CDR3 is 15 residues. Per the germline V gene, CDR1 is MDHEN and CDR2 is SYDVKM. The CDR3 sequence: CASQFGGTGNYEQYF. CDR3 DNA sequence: TGTGCCAGCCAGTTTGGCGGGACAGGTAACTACGAGCAGTACTTC.

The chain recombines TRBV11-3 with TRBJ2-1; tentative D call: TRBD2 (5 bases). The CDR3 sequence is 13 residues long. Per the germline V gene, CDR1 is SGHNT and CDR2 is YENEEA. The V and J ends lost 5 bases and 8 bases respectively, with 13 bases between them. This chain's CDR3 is CASSRVGSDEQFF. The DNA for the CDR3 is TGTGCCAGCAGCCGGGTTGGTAGCGATGAGCAGTTCTTC.

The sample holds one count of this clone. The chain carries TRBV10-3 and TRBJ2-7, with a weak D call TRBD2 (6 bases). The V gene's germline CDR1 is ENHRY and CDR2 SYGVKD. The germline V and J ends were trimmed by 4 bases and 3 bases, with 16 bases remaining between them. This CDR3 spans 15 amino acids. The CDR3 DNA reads TGTGCCATCAGTGCGGGAGTAGGGGTTGGCTACGAGCAGTACTTC. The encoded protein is CAISAGVGVGYEQYF.

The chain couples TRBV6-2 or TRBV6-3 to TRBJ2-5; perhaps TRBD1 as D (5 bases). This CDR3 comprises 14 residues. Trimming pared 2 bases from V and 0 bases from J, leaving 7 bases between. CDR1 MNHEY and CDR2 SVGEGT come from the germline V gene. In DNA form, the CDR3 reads TGTGCCAGCAGTTACCAGGGTTACCAAGAGACCCAGTACTTC. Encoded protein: CASSYQGYQETQYF.

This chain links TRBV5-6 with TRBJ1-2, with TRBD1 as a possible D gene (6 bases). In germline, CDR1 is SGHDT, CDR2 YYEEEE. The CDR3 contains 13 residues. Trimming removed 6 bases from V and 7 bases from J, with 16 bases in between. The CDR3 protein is CASNLWGPGGYTF. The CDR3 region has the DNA TGTGCCAGCAACCTGTGGGGGCCGGGTGGCTACACCTTC.

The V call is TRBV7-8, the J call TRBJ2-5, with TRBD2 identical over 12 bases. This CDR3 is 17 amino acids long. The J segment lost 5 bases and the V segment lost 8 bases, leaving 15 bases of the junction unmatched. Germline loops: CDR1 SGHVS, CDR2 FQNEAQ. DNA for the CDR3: TGTGCCAGCGGTTCTAGCGGGAGGGCCTCGGCATGGGAGACCCAGTACTTC. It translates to CASGSSGRASAWETQYF.

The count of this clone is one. Here the CDR3 reads CASSLDILAGDQVYEQYF. The CDR3 nucleotides are TGTGCCAGCAGCTTAGATATCCTAGCGGGAGATCAAGTGTACGAGCAGTACTTC. V and J are TRBV7-9 and TRBJ2-7; 10 bases are shared with TRBD2. V lost 1 base to trimming and J lost 4 bases; unmatched junction nucleotides: 13. Germline V lookup: CDR1 SEHNR, CDR2 FQNEAQ (reference sequence). The CDR3 contains 18 residues.

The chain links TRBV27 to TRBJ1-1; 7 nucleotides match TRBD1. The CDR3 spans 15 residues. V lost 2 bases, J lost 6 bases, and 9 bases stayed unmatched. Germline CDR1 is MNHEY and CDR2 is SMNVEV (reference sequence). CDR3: CASSLLGRGRAEAFF. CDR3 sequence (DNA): TGTGCCAGCAGTTTACTGGGTAGGGGGCGAGCTGAAGCTTTCTTT.

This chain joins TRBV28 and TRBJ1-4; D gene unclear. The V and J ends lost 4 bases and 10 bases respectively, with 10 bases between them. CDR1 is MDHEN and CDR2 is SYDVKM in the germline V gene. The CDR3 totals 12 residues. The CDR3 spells CASSSHSIKLFF. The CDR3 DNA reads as TGTGCCAGCAGTTCCCATAGCATAAAACTGTTTTTT.

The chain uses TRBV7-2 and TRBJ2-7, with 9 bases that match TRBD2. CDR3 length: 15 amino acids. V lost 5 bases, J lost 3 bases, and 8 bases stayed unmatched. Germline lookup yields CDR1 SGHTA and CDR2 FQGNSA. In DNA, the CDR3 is TGTGCCAGCAGCGCCTCTAGCGGGACGGGCTACGAGCAGTACTTC. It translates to CASSASSGTGYEQYF.

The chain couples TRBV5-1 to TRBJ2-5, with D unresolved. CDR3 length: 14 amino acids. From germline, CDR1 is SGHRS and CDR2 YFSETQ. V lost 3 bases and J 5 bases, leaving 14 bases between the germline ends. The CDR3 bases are TGCGCCAGCAGCTACGGTCAGCCCGGGGAGACCCAGTACTTC. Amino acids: CASSYGQPGETQYF.

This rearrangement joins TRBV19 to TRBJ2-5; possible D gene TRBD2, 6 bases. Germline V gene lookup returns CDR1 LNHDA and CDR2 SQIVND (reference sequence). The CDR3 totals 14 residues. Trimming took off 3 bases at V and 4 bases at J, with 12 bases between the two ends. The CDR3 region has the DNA TGTGCCAGTAGTATTGATCCGGGGGTAGAGACCCAGTACTTC. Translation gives CASSIDPGVETQYF.

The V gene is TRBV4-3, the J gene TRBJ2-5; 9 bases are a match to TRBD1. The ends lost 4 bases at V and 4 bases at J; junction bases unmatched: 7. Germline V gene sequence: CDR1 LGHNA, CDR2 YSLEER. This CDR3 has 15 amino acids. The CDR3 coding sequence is TGCGCCAGCAGCCTTACCCCGGACAGGGGAGAGACCCAGTACTTC. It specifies CASSLTPDRGETQYF.

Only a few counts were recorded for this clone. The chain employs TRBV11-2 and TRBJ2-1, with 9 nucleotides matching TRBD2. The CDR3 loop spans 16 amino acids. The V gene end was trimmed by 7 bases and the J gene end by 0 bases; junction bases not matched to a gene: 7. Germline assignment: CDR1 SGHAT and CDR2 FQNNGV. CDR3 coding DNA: TGTGCCAGCACCCCCTTTAGCGGGGGCTCCTACAATGAGCAGTTCTTC. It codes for CASTPFSGGSYNEQFF.

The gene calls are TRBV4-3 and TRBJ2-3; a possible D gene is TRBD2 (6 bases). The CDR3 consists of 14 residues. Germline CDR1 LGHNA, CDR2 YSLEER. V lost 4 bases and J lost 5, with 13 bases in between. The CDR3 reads CASSRTGTVDTQYF. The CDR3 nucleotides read TGCGCCAGCAGCCGAACCGGGACTGTAGATACGCAGTATTTT.

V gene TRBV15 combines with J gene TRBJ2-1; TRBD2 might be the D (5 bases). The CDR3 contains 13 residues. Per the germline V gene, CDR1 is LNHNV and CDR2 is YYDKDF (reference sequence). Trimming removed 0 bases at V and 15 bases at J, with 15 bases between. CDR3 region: CATSREQRRELFF. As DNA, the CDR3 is TGTGCCACCAGCAGAGAACAGCGGCGAGAGTTGTTCTTC. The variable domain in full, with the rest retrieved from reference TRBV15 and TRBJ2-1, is DAMVIQNPRYQVTQFGKPVTLSCSQTLNHNVMYWYQQKSSQAPKLLFHYYDKDFNNEADTPDNFQSRRPNTSFCFLDIRSPGLGDTAMYLCATSREQRRELFFGPGTRLTVL.

The CDR3 DNA sequence: TGTGCCAGCAGTCTCAGGGGGGCAGGGCTTAACTATGGCTACACCTTC. Protein sequence: CASSLRGAGLNYGYTF. The J gene is TRBJ1-2, the V gene TRBV28, with 7 bases aligning to TRBD1. V trimming: 5 bases; J trimming: 1 base; junction bases outside the gene matches: 10. The CDR3 is 16 amino acids. Germline-derived CDR1 and CDR2 are MDHEN and SYDVKM.

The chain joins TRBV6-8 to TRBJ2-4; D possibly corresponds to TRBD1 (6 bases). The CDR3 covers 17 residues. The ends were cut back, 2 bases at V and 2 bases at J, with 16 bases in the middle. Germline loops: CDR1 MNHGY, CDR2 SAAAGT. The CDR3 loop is CASSYPYRVYTKNIQYF. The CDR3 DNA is TGTGCCAGCAGTTACCCCTACAGGGTATATACCAAAAACATTCAGTACTTC.

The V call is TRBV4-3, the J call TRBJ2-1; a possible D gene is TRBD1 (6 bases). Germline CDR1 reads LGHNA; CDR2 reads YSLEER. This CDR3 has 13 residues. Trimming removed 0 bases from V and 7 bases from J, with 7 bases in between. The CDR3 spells CASSQEQGNEQFF. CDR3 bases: TGCGCCAGCAGCCAAGAACAGGGAAATGAGCAGTTCTTC.